This T cell receptor (beta chain) was obtained from a study of shared clonotypes between healthy human individuals. Overall study context: Every donor yielded three CD4 naive, three CD4 memory, two CD8 naive and one CD8 memory plate.

To note about this clone: At one end, the junction sequence differs from germline, possibly due to a read error.

Sequenced by immunoSEQ multiplex PCR; TCRdb stores in-frame clones only, minus some. Of approximately 2,300,000 clones listed, 85% to 95% are singletons. The CDR3 has 15 residues. Germline CDR1 reads SGHNT; CDR2 reads YYREEE (reference sequence). The receptor was derived from a man aged 18 to 35 in good health. Some clones in this sample may be carry-over from other donors' samples. The V and J genes are TRBV5-4 and TRBJ1-4; D uncertain. Sequencing was carried out using naive CD4+ T cells from PBMCs. As for subset: CD45RA+ positively selected. The CDR3 here is CASSQEWRMKEKLFF. The DNA of the CDR3 is TGCGCCAGCAGCCAAGAATGGCGCATGAAGGAAAAACTGTTTTTT.